Detailed here is one T cell receptor (beta chain). What it binds is not known. CDR3 size: 12 residues. CDR1 ENHRY and CDR2 SYGVKD come from the germline V gene. The germline V and J ends were trimmed by 4 bases and 11 bases, with 14 bases remaining between them. This sample is part of a study of cytomegalovirus exposure and HLA in healthy donors. Notes on the study in general: Several of the most significant clusters appeared linked to common viral pathogens, based on a later analysis. Evidence from a later analysis indicated that most CMV-associated TCR beta chains looked HLA-restricted.

Primers included in the PCR were 60 Vbeta and 13 Jbeta primers. Using immunoSEQ multiplex PCR, the repertoire was profiled, and TCRdb retains in-frame clones only, with some absent. The table has approximately 110,000 clones, about 79% seen once. This chain links TRBV10-3 with TRBJ1-1; a possible D gene is TRBD1 (5 bases). This receptor was identified in a woman aged 18 to 35 in good health and CMV-seropositive. The specimen sequenced was PBMCs. The CDR3 coding sequence is TGTGCCATCAGTGGGGGGGACCGGGACGCTTTCTTT. Residues: CAISGGDRDAFF.